The 20 T cell receptor beta chains below were found in one sample sequenced in a study of low-dose radiotherapy and immunotherapy resistance in tumors. cDNA synthesis used a TRAV/TRBV-specific primer set for both chains. TCRs were amplified for roughly 20 PCR cycles with a constant-region primer and V-primer adapter. TCRdb fed the reads into MiXCR, producing one record per CDR3 protein. In the table there are around 84,000 distinct CDR3 sequences, 15% to 20% of which are singletons. Time point reported: after trial treatment. The treatment here: LDRT plus nivolumab, ipilimumab, low-dose cyclophosphamide and aspirin (RACIN trial). Sample: PBMCs, taken after low-dose radiotherapy plus immunotherapy. The source of these receptors is a male donor with prostate cancer.

The CDR3 is CASQRGLPSYEQYF. As DNA, the CDR3 is TGTGCCAGCCAACGGGGATTGCCTTCCTACGAGCAGTACTTC. This chain connects TRBV28 to TRBJ2-7; perhaps TRBD2 as D (5 bases). Trimming pared 8 bases from V and 1 base from J, leaving 15 bases between. Germline loops: CDR1 MDHEN, CDR2 SYDVKM. The CDR3 sequence is 14 residues long.

This clonotype was detected ten times or more. The chain carries TRBV20-1 and TRBJ2-1; 8 bases match TRBD2. Unmatched junction bases numbered 21, after V lost 6 bases and J lost 5 bases. CDR3 size: 18 residues. CDR1 and CDR2 (germline): DFQATT, SNEGSKA (reference sequence). In nucleotides, the CDR3 is TGCAGTGCGGGACTGGCAGCGGGAGCTCGGGGGGTTAACAATGAGCAGTTCTTC. It yields the protein CSAGLAAGARGVNNEQFF.

This clonotype showed up many times. The chain joins TRBV21-1 to TRBJ2-1; the tabulated D call, TRBD1, remains unverified against the DNA. TRBV21-1 is termed a pseudogene. This CDR3 spans 16 amino acids. The CDR3: CASSKLQATVQGNKFF. CDR3 bases: TGTGCCAGCAGCAAACTCCAAGCAACAGTTCAGGGCAATAAGTTCTTC.

There are many counts of this clonotype. The chain joins TRBV25-1 to TRBJ2-1; TRBD2 matches at 9 bases. Losses at the gene ends were 3 bases for V and 9 bases for J; bases not matched to a gene: 6. From germline, CDR1 is MGHDK and CDR2 SYGVNS. CDR3 length: 14 amino acids. The CDR3 is CASSDSGRSGEQFF. CDR3 nucleotide sequence: TGTGCCAGCAGTGACAGCGGGAGGAGTGGTGAGCAGTTCTTC.

In this sample, this clonotype turned up many times. The CDR3 nucleotides are TGTGCCAGCAGCTTGGAGGGTTGGAATTCACCCCTCCACTTT. It specifies CASSLEGWNSPLHF. The chain joins TRBV7-9 to TRBJ1-6, with unresolved D. CDR1 is SEHNR, CDR2 FQNEAQ, per germline (reference sequence). Deletions cut 3 bases from V and 7 bases from J, with 10 bases between. This CDR3 comprises 14 residues.

This clonotype was seen ten or more times. This sequence joins TRBV7-6 and TRBJ2-5; maybe TRBD2 (5 bases). Trimming removed 1 base at V and 1 base at J, with 10 bases between. There are 15 residues in the CDR3. Germline assignment: CDR1 SGHVS and CDR2 FNYEAQ. Here the CDR3 DNA reads TGTGCCAGCAGCTTAGGGACGGGGTTCCAAGAGACCCAGTACTTC. Protein sequence: CASSLGTGFQETQYF. The full variable domain, its missing parts supplied by reference TRBV7-6 and TRBJ2-5, is GAGVSQSPRYKVTKRGQDVALRCDPISGHVSLYWYRQALGQGPEFLTYFNYEAQQDKSGLPNDRFSAERPEGSISTLTIQRTEQRDSAMYRCASSLGTGFQETQYFGPGTRLLVL.

The table lists this clonotype with many counts. V gene TRBV10-3 combines with J gene TRBJ2-7; D ambiguous. Germline V gene sequence: CDR1 ENHRY, CDR2 SYGVKD. CDR3 length: 14 amino acids. Trimming removed 2 bases at V and 5 bases at J, with 13 bases between. This CDR3 reads CAISENLANDEQYF. Here the CDR3 DNA reads TGTGCCATCAGTGAGAATCTCGCTAACGACGAGCAGTACTTC.

This sequence joins TRBV7-6 and TRBJ2-1; no clear D. This CDR3 has 15 residues. V was clipped by 3 bases and J by 2 bases, with 11 bases between them. CDR1 is SGHVS and CDR2 is FNYEAQ in the germline V gene. The CDR3 region has the DNA TGTGCCAGCAGCTTTGCCCCGAGCCCCTACAATGAGCAGTTCTTC. It codes for CASSFAPSPYNEQFF.

Many counts were recorded for this clonotype. This chain connects TRBV25-1 to TRBJ1-4, with TRBD1 as a possible D gene (6 bases). The germline V gene encodes CDR1 MGHDK and CDR2 SYGVNS. The CDR3 totals 15 residues. V was trimmed by 5 bases and J by 4 bases, leaving 14 bases between them. The CDR3 DNA sequence: TGTGCCAGCAGTACCCAGGGGTGGGATAATGAAAAACTGTTTTTT. It specifies CASSTQGWDNEKLFF. Based on the CDR3 plus reference TRBV25-1 and TRBJ1-4, the full variable domain is EADIYQTPRYLVIGTGKKITLECSQTMGHDKMYWYQQDPGMELHLIHYSYGVNSTEKGDLSSESTVSRIRTEHFPLTLESARPSHTSQYLCASSTQGWDNEKLFFGSGTQLSVL.

This clonotype has at least ten counts. This rearrangement joins TRBV15 to TRBJ2-7, with TRBD2 matching 14 bases. There are 15 residues in the CDR3. After removal of 3 bases from V and 13 bases from J, the junction contained 11 bases not matched to a gene. Germline V gene sequence: CDR1 LNHNV, CDR2 YYDKDF (reference sequence). The DNA for the CDR3 is TGTGCCACCAGCAGCGAACCGGGACTAGCGGGAGTGTATTACTTC. As protein: CATSSEPGLAGVYYF.

This clonotype showed up many times. The rearrangement links TRBV6-5 to TRBJ1-5; D gene unclear. V lost 3 bases to trimming and J lost 0 bases, with 6 bases between them. The CDR3 has 14 amino acids. CDR1 and CDR2 from the germline V gene are MNHEY and SVGAGI. The CDR3 loop reads CASSYGISNQPQHF. CDR3 nucleotide sequence: TGTGCCAGCAGTTATGGGATTAGCAATCAGCCCCAGCATTTT.

Comment on this clonotype: A read error likely explains this, since a far larger clone differs by one base. The rearrangement links TRBV20-1 to TRBJ2-7; 12 nucleotides agree with TRBD1. Trimming at V came to 1 base and at J to 7 bases, leaving 11 bases not matched to a gene. The CDR3 spans 16 residues. Germline CDR1 DFQATT, CDR2 SNEGSKA (reference sequence). The CDR3 sequence is CSARATGTGGRNEQYF. CDR3 nucleotide sequence: TGCAGTGCTAGAGCTACCGGGACAGGGGGCCGAAATGAGCAGTACTTC.

Concerning this clonotype: With a far larger clone one base away, a read error is the likely cause. This rearrangement joins TRBV29-1 to TRBJ2-1; 7 bases line up with TRBD1. J gave up 13 bases and V 5 bases, and 11 bases lay outside the gene matches. Germline V gene data show CDR1 as SQVTM and CDR2 as ANQGSEA. The CDR3 has 12 amino acids. This CDR3 is CSVHRGVETQFF. In DNA, the CDR3 is TGCAGCGTTCACAGGGGTGTGGAGACCCAGTTCTTC.

A remark on this clonotype: A read error likely explains this, since a far larger clone differs by one base. The rearrangement joins TRBV5-3 to TRBJ2-7; TRBD2 aligns across 8 bases. TRBV5-3 is designated an ORF whose function remains uncertain. The CDR3 length is 19 residues. After removal of 10 bases from V and 7 bases from J, the junction contained 31 bases not matched to a gene. The DNA of the CDR3 is TGTGCCTGCAGCCCGGGGGCGGTAGCGGGAAACATGTACTCAAGGGAGCAGTACTTC. Translation gives CACSPGAVAGNMYSREQYF.

This clonotype has ten or more counts. V and J are TRBV12-3 or TRBV12-4 and TRBJ1-2, with D unclear. V dropped 4 bases and J dropped 2 bases, with 11 bases sitting between them. The CDR3 has 14 amino acids. CDR3 sequence: CASSSETRNYGYTF. The CDR3 DNA follows: TGTGCCAGCAGTTCCGAAACCAGAAACTATGGCTACACCTTC.

The chain links TRBV19 to TRBJ2-2; weak D call: TRBD1 (6 bases). CDR3 size: 15 residues. Trimming removed 4 bases from V and 3 bases from J, with 12 bases in between. Germline-derived CDR1 and CDR2 are LNHDA and SQIVND (reference sequence). CDR3 coding DNA: TGTGCCAGTAGTAAGGACAGCGGTTACACCGGGGAGCTGTTTTTT. As protein: CASSKDSGYTGELFF.

This clonotype was recorded many times. The chain uses TRBV2 and TRBJ2-1; D ambiguous. Germline CDR1 SNHLY, CDR2 FYNNEI. The CDR3 is made up of 17 amino acids. V lost 0 bases, J lost 7 bases, and 19 bases lay in between. CDR3 sequence reads: CASSEAQLGPAYNEQFF. In DNA, the CDR3 is TGTGCCAGCAGTGAAGCTCAGCTGGGCCCTGCTTATAATGAGCAGTTCTTC.

This clonotype was detected many times. The J gene is TRBJ2-2, the V gene TRBV5-1; D remains unclear. Germline CDR1 reads SGHRS; CDR2 reads YFSETQ. Deletions cut 5 bases from V and 3 bases from J, with 2 bases between. The CDR3 length is 11 residues. CDR3 DNA: TGCGCCAGCAGTGACACCGGGGAGCTGTTTTTT. This sequence encodes CASSDTGELFF.

This clonotype was counted many times. This chain joins TRBV28 and TRBJ1-1; possible D gene TRBD1, 6 bases. The CDR3 contains 15 residues. The V gene lost 3 bases and the J gene lost 4 bases, with 15 bases spanning the gap. Germline V gene lookup returns CDR1 MDHEN and CDR2 SYDVKM. CDR3 sequence reads: CASSFQRGRGTEAFF. The CDR3, as DNA: TGTGCCAGCAGTTTCCAAAGGGGCAGGGGCACTGAAGCTTTCTTT.

This clonotype occurred many times. The chain is built from TRBV11-2 and TRBJ1-3, with D uncertain. The CDR3 covers 13 residues. The ends were cut back, 4 bases at V and 4 bases at J, with 8 bases in the middle. Germline V gene lookup returns CDR1 SGHAT and CDR2 FQNNGV. The CDR3 sequence is CASSSLSGNTIYF. DNA for the CDR3: TGTGCCAGCAGCTCCCTTTCAGGAAACACCATATATTTT.